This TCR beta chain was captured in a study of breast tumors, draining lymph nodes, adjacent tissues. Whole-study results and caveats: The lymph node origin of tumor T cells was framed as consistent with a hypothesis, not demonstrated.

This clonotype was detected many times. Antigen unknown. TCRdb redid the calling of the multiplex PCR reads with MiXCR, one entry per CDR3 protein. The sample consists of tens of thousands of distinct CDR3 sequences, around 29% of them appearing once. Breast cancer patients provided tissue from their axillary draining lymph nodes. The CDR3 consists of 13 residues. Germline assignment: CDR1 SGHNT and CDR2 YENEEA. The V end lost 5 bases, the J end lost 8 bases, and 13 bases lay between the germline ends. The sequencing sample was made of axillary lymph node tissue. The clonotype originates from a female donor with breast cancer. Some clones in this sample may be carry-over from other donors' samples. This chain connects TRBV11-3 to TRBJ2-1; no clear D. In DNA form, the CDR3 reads TGTGCCAGCAGCCTCTCTCCTCTCGATGAGCAGTTCTTC. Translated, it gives CASSLSPLDEQFF.